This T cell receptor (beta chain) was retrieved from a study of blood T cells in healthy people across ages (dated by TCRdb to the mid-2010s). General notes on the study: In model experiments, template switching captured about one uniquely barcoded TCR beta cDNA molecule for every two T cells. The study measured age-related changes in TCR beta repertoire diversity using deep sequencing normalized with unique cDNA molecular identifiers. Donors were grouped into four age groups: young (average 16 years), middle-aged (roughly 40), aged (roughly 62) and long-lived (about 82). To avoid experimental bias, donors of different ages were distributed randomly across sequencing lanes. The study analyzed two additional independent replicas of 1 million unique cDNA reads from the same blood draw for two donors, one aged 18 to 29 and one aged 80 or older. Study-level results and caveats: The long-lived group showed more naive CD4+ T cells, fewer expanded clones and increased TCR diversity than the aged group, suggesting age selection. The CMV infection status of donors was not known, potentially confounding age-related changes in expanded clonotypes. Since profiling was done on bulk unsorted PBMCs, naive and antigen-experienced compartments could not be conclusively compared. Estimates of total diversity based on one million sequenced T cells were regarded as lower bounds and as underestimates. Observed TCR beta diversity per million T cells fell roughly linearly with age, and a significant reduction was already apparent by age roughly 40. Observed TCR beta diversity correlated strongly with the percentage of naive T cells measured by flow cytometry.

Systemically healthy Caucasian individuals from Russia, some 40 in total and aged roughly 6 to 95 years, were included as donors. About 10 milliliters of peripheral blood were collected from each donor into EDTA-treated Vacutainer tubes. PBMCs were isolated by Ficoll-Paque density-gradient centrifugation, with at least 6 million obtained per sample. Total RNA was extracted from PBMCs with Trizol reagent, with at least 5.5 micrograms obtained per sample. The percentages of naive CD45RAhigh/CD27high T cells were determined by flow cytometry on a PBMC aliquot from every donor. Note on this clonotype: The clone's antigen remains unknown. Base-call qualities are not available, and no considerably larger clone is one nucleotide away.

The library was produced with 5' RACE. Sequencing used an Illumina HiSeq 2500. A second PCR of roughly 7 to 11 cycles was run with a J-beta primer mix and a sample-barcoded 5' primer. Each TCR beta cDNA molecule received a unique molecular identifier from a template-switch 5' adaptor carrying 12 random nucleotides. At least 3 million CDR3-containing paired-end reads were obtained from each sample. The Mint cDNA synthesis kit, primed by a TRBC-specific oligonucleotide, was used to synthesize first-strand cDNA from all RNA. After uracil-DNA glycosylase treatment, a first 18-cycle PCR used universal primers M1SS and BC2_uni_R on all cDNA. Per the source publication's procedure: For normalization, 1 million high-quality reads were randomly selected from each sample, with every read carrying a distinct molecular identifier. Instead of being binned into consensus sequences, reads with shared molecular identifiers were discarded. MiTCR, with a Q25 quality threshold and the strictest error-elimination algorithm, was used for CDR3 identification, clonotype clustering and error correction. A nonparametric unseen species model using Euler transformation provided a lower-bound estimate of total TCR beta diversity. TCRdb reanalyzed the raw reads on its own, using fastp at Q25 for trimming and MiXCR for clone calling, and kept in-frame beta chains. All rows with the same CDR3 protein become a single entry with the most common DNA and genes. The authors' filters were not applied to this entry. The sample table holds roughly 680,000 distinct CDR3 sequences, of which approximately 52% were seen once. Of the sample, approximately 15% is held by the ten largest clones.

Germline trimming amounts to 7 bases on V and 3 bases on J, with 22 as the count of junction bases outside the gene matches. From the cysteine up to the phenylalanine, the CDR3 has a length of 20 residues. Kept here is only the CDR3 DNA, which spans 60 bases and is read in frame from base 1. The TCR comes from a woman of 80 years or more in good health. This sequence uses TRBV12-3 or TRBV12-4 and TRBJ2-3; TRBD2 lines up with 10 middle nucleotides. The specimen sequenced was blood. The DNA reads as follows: TGTGCCAGCATCCTCCGACAAGCCTGGACTGCTAGCGGGGGAACAGATACGCAGTATTTT. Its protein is CASILRQAWTASGGTDTQYF.